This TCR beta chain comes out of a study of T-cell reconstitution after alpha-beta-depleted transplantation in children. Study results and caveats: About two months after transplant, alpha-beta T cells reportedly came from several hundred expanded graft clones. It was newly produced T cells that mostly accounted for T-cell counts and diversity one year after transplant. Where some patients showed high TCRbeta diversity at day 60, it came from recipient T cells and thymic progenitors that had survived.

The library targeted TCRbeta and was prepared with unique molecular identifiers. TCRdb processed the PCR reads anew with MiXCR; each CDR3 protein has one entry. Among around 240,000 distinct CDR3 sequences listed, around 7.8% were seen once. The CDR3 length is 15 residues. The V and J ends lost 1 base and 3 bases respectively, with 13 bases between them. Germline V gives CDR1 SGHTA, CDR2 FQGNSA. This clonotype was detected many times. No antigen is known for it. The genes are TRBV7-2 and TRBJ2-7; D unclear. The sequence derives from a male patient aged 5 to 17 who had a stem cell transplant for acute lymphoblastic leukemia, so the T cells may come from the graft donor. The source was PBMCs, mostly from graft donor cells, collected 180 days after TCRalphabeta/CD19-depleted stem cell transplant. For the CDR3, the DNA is TGTGCCAGCAGCTTAGAGGTTAATCCTAGCTACGAGCAGTACTTC. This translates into CASSLEVNPSYEQYF.